Reported below is one T cell receptor beta chain. As to treatment: 19 received Ad26.COV2.S at low or high dose, single or two shots; roughly 5 received placebo; per-sample allocation not given. Collection of the samples took place on day 63 after the first injection of vaccine or placebo. TCRdb keeps only in-frame clones here, not all; method: immunoSEQ multiplex PCR. The table lists fewer than 900,000 clones, about 89% of them singletons. The data are from a study of Ad26.COV2.S vaccination and SARS-CoV-2 variants. The source is a person between 18 and 65 years old who received the Ad26.COV2.S COVID-19 vaccine or a placebo. The input for sequencing was peripheral blood, taken in a trial of Ad26.COV2.S vaccine versus placebo.

The CDR3, as DNA: TGCAGTGCTAGTGGACAGCGTGTAAACTACAATGAGCAGTTCTTC. Amino acids: CSASGQRVNYNEQFF. The V gene is TRBV20-1, the J gene TRBJ2-1; D perhaps matches TRBD1 (6 bases). CDR1 and CDR2 (germline): DFQATT, SNEGSKA (reference sequence). There are 15 residues in the CDR3. The V gene lost 3 bases and the J gene lost 3 bases, with 15 bases spanning the gap.